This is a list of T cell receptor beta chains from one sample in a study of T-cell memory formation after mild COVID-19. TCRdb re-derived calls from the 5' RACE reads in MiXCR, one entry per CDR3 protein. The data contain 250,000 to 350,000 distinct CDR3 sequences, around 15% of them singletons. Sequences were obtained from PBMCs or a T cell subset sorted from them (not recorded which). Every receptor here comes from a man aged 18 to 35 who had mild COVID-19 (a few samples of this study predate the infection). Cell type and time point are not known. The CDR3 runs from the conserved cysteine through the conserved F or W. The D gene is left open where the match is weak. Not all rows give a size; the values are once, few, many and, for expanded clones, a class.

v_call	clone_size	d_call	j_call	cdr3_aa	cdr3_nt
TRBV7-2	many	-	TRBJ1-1	CASSSRGGGVPMNTEAFF	TGTGCCAGCAGCTCGAGGGGTGGAGGGGTGCCAATGAACACTGAAGCTTTCTTT
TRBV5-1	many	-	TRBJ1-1	CASSLVGGDTEAFF	TGCGCCAGCAGCTTGGTGGGAGGAGACACTGAAGCTTTCTTT
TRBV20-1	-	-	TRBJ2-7	CSARGERDSSYEQYF	TGCAGTGCGAGGGGGGAGCGGGACTCCTCCTACGAGCAGTACTTC
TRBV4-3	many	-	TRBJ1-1	CASSQVGTEAFF	TGCGCCAGCAGCCAAGTTGGCACTGAAGCTTTCTTT
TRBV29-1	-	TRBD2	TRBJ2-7	CSVRLAVSYEQYF	TGCAGCGTGCGACTAGCGGTCTCCTACGAGCAGTACTTC
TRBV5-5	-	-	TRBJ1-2	CASSLRPGPFLYGYTF	TGTGCCAGCAGCTTGAGGCCAGGCCCCTTCCTCTATGGCTACACCTTC
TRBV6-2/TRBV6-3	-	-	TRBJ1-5	CASRRGNQPQHF	TGTGCCAGCAGGAGGGGCAATCAGCCCCAGCATTTT
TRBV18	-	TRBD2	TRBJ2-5	CASSPPGLAAQETQYF	TGTGCCAGCTCACCACCGGGACTAGCGGCTCAAGAGACCCAGTACTTC
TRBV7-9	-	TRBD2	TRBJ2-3	CASSLASGGAYTDTQYF	TGTGCCAGCAGCCTAGCTAGCGGGGGGGCCTACACAGATACGCAGTATTTT
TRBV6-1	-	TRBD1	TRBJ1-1	CASSSRTGTGTEAFF	TGTGCCAGCAGTTCTCGGACAGGGACGGGCACTGAAGCTTTCTTT